This passage covers 14 T cell receptor beta chains from one sample sequenced in a study of response to subunit inactivated influenza vaccine. In TCRdb, the RT-PCR reads were re-called with MiXCR into one record per CDR3 protein. The data show some 640,000 distinct CDR3 sequences, about 15% seen once. Sequenced material: PBMCs from blood, taken 14 days before vaccination. These receptors were collected from a man in his fifties who received an inactivated influenza vaccine.

This clonotype was found a few times. The CDR3 DNA sequence: TGTGCCAGCAGCGTAGCCCCAGCGGGAGGTTGGAATGAGCAGTTCTTC. Translation: CASSVAPAGGWNEQFF. The chain has TRBV9 and TRBJ2-1, with 9 bases fitting TRBD2. This CDR3 contains 16 residues. Germline V gene sequence: CDR1 SGDLS, CDR2 YYNGEE. V was clipped by 0 bases and J by 7 bases; unmatched bases: 8.

This chain links TRBV6-5 with TRBJ2-1; tentatively, D is TRBD1 (6 bases). There are 14 residues in the CDR3. Trimming took 2 bases from V and 6 from J, leaving 11 bases between them. Germline CDR1 reads MNHEY; CDR2 reads SVGAGI. CDR3 nucleotide sequence: TGTGCCAGCAGTTACCCTGGACAGTTCAATGAGCAGTTCTTC. Residues: CASSYPGQFNEQFF.

This clonotype has more than one count but fewer than ten. Compared with germline, one end of the junction differs, possibly owing to a read error. This chain uses TRBV20-1 with TRBJ2-7, with 8 nucleotides matching TRBD1. Germline V gene sequence: CDR1 DFQATT, CDR2 SNEGSKA (reference sequence). CDR3 size: 14 residues. CDR3 protein: CSVRPRDRFYEQYF. In DNA form, the CDR3 reads TGCAGTGTTAGACCCCGGGACAGGTTCTACGAGCAGTACTTC.

The gene calls are TRBV20-1 and TRBJ1-6, with D perhaps matching TRBD1 (6 bases). The CDR3 runs 14 residues. V was clipped by 6 bases and J by 9 bases, with 18 bases between them. Germline CDR1 is DFQATT and CDR2 is SNEGSKA (reference sequence). CDR3 coding DNA: TGCAGTGCCGAAGTAACAGGGCCGAGTTCACCCCTCCACTTT. Its translation: CSAEVTGPSSPLHF.

This clonotype appeared a few times. As DNA, the CDR3 is TGTGCCATCAGTGAGGGGACGGTCGATAATTCACCCCTCCACTTT. Its protein product is CAISEGTVDNSPLHF. V is TRBV10-3 and J is TRBJ1-6, with D perhaps TRBD1 (5 bases). The germline gives CDR1 ENHRY, CDR2 SYGVKD. The CDR3 contains 15 residues. Trimming cost V 2 bases and J 5 bases, with 10 bases left between them.

This chain's CDR3 is CASVRLWGGTDTQYF. The CDR3 bases are TGTGCCAGCGTTCGGTTGTGGGGGGGCACAGATACGCAGTATTTT. The rearrangement uses TRBV12-3 or TRBV12-4 and TRBJ2-3, with D tentatively TRBD2 (6 bases). The CDR3 sequence is 15 residues long. Between the trimmed V and J ends, which lost 8 bases and 1 base, there was a span of 16 bases.

The chain has TRBV28 and TRBJ2-5; perhaps TRBD1 as D (6 bases). The CDR3 extends over 15 amino acids. The ends were cut back, 6 bases at V and 0 bases at J, with 14 bases in the middle. Germline lookup yields CDR1 MDHEN and CDR2 SYDVKM. CDR3 loop: CASRPPDSYQETQYF. CDR3 DNA: TGTGCCAGCAGACCCCCGGACAGCTACCAAGAGACCCAGTACTTC.

This clonotype was seen only a few times. The CDR3 spells CSLSGRGLNTEAFF. The CDR3 DNA follows: TGCAGCCTCTCCGGACGGGGACTGAACACTGAAGCTTTCTTT. The chain employs TRBV29-1 and TRBJ1-1; maybe TRBD1 (5 bases). The CDR3 loop spans 14 amino acids. CDR1 is SQVTM and CDR2 is ANQGSEA in the germline V gene. V gave up 8 bases and J gave up 0 bases, with 16 bases separating them.

This clonotype was found many times. V and J are TRBV29-1 and TRBJ2-3; tentatively, D is TRBD1 or TRBD2 (6 bases each). Trimming shortened V by 3 bases and J by 2 bases, and 9 bases separated the two germline ends. Germline lookup yields CDR1 SQVTM and CDR2 ANQGSEA. CDR3 size: 13 residues. CDR3 sequence (DNA): TGCAGCGTTGAGGGGGGACACACAGATACGCAGTATTTT. It encodes CSVEGGHTDTQYF.

This clonotype came up many times. This chain links TRBV12-3 or TRBV12-4 with TRBJ1-5; a possible D gene is TRBD1 (5 bases). The CDR3 runs 15 residues. V was trimmed by 5 bases and J by 2 bases, leaving 13 bases between them. The CDR3 DNA reads TGTGCCAGCAGTCCAATGGCGGGGGGCAATCAGCCCCAGCATTTT. It translates to CASSPMAGGNQPQHF.

This clonotype was recorded a few times. This chain connects TRBV20-1 to TRBJ2-7; TRBD2 matches at 10 bases. Per the germline V gene, CDR1 is DFQATT and CDR2 is SNEGSKA (reference sequence). The length of the CDR3 is 14 residues. The ends lost 3 bases at V and 8 bases at J; junction bases unmatched: 10. CDR3 protein: CSASTSSGSSKQYF. The CDR3 DNA reads as TGCAGTGCTAGTACATCTAGCGGGAGTAGCAAGCAGTACTTC.

V usage is TRBV7-3 and J usage is TRBJ2-1; no clear D gene. In germline, CDR1 is SGHTA, CDR2 FQGTGA. The CDR3 is 13 amino acids. Trimming pared 6 bases from V and 7 bases from J, leaving 13 bases between. This CDR3 reads CASSPWRQNEQFF. The CDR3 bases are TGTGCCAGCAGTCCTTGGCGCCAGAATGAGCAGTTCTTC.

J is TRBJ2-7 and V is TRBV7-7; no definite D call. Germline V lookup: CDR1 SSHAT, CDR2 FNYEAQ (reference sequence). This CDR3 comprises 13 residues. Trimming took off 1 base at V and 5 bases at J, with 9 bases between the two ends. This CDR3 is CASSLDPGNEQYF. Written as DNA, the CDR3 is TGTGCCAGCAGCTTAGATCCGGGTAACGAGCAGTACTTC.

The chain recombines TRBV12-3 or TRBV12-4 with TRBJ1-4, with D possibly being TRBD1 (5 bases). Trimming cost V 5 bases and J 0 bases, with 25 bases left between them. The CDR3 has 20 residues. The CDR3 protein is CASSLIRDVPYGATNEKLFF. The CDR3 DNA is TGTGCCAGCAGTCTTATCCGGGACGTTCCCTACGGGGCAACTAATGAAAAACTGTTTTTT.